The TCR beta chain under discussion was sequenced for a study of blood T cell repertoires in COVID-19 (dated by TCRdb to between 2020 and 2021). About the investigation overall: Collaborator samples came from the United States, Italy and Spain and covered acute and convalescent phases of COVID-19. Nearly every sample came with metadata listing a de-identified subject ID, COVID-19 status, age in years and sex. The samples were drawn from two sources: the first 160 participants of the ongoing ImmuneRACE study, and approximately 1,300 subjects contributed by 6 global collaborators. Where available, HLA class I and class II types were obtained from metadata supplied by the sample provider rather than from assay-based typing. The prospective study material was composed of cDNA or gDNA derived from T cells, B-cell-depleted T cells, or PBMCs. The repertoires were released in a freely available public database intended as a resource for research on the immune response to SARS-CoV-2. Deeply sampled blood TCRbeta repertoires from subjects exposed to, actively infected with, or recovered from COVID-19 were included in the dataset. What the work shows at the level of the full study, not this receptor alone: Clinical and demographic metadata were provided uncurated, with the amount varying by source and participant.

The germline V gene (reference sequence) specifies SEHNR as CDR1 and FQNEAQ as CDR2. The CDR3 runs 15 amino acids, cysteine and phenylalanine included. The read is trimmed to its CDR3 DNA, 45 bases read in frame from base 1. V lost 1 base and J lost 4 bases; the stretch between them is 12 bases long. A second Seattle source provided samples from volunteer blood donors who had recovered from COVID-19. Each collaborating institution followed its own protocols to collect whole blood in K2EDTA tubes. For TCRbeta analysis, collaborator samples were shipped as frozen whole blood, as isolated PBMCs, or as DNA extracted from either sample type. The immunoSEQ Assay, a bias-controlled multiplex PCR, was used to amplify TCRbeta CDR3 regions from genomic DNA. In the authors' own workflow: The number of nucleated cells in each sample was estimated by amplification of reference gene primers within the assay. Sequence reads were collapsed and filtered to measure the absolute abundance of every unique TCRbeta CDR3 rearrangement. Productive Simpson clonality was computed per sample as the square root of Simpson's diversity index over productive rearrangements. TCRdb took over this immuneACCESS table, retaining in-frame rearrangements with V and J assigned. Such tables are incomplete; in checked studies, under half of the missing clones stem from an unresolved V gene, and the remainder is unexplained. Clonal size and the V and J genes are those of that table, whereas D and trimming came from the DNA. The sample table records roughly 300,000 clones; 70% to 90% of these occur just once. The ten largest clones capture approximately 7.8% of the sample.

As regards this clone: Its antigen is unknown. Base quality data are lacking; no much larger clone is found one base away.

Recombination linked TRBV7-9 to TRBJ2-3, and TRBD2 may be the D gene, going by 6 matching bases. Sequenced input: peripheral blood. The clonotype comes from a woman aged 50 to 60 who had recovered from COVID-19. In nucleotide form, the sequence is TGTGCCAGCAGCTTAGACGTCTCGGGAGCAGATACGCAGTATTTT. This sequence encodes CASSLDVSGADTQYF.